This passage covers 29 T cell receptor beta chains from one sample sequenced in a study of regulatory T cells in long-lasting Graves disease. To make TCR beta libraries, researchers used iRepertoire HTBI primers and Arm-PCR of CDR3 regions. TCRdb re-analysed the multiplex PCR reads in MiXCR, keeping a single row per CDR3 protein. The data contain around 460,000 distinct CDR3 sequences, 20% to 25% of them seen just once; the ten biggest clones take up roughly 7.1%. As for time point: persistent/refractory GD, antithyroid drugs over 5 years with positive TRAb. There was RNA extracted from PBMCs, and the TCR library was made from it. The sequences come from peripheral blood mononuclear cells (PBMCs), collected when the disease was refractory, from a patient treated with antithyroid drugs. Every receptor here comes from a female donor with Graves disease.

This clonotype was seen ten or more times. This sequence joins TRBV11-2 and TRBJ2-5; 8 positions match TRBD1. The junction had 7 bases not matched to a gene; V was cut back by 4 bases and J by 6 bases. The CDR3 spans 14 residues. Germline-derived CDR1 and CDR2 are SGHAT and FQNNGV. The CDR3 sequence: CASSSSGGLKTQYF. In nucleotides, the CDR3 is TGTGCCAGCAGCTCCTCAGGGGGCCTGAAGACCCAGTACTTC.

This clonotype was picked up a small number of times. The V and J genes are TRBV19 and TRBJ1-5, with D tentatively TRBD1 (6 bases). V dropped 1 base and J dropped 4 bases, with 11 bases sitting between them. CDR3 size: 15 residues. Germline CDR1 and CDR2: LNHDA and SQIVND (reference sequence). CDR3 loop: CASSIGDTGNQPQHF. The CDR3 DNA sequence: TGTGCCAGTAGTATAGGGGACACCGGAAATCAGCCCCAGCATTTT.

The chain employs TRBV29-1 and TRBJ2-7; TRBD2 matches 7 bases. CDR1 and CDR2 from the germline V gene are SQVTM and ANQGSEA. The CDR3 consists of 13 residues. Trimming cost V 3 bases and J 1 base; bases outside gene matches: 3. The CDR3 coding sequence is TGCAGCGTTGAGGGGGGGGAGTCCTACGAGCAGTACTTC. Translating gives CSVEGGESYEQYF.

The rearrangement joins TRBV5-1 to TRBJ2-3; tentative D call: TRBD1 (5 bases). Germline CDR1 reads SGHRS; CDR2 reads YFSETQ. The V and J ends lost 2 bases and 6 bases respectively, with 19 bases between them. The length of the CDR3 is 16 residues. CDR3 bases: TGCGCCAGCAGCTTCTCCTGGGGCGGTTCATCGGATACGCAGTATTTT. Protein sequence: CASSFSWGGSSDTQYF.

This clonotype was counted many times. The chain couples TRBV6-5 to TRBJ2-2; D is ambiguous. The CDR3 spans 16 residues. Germline assignment: CDR1 MNHEY and CDR2 SVGAGI. V lost 0 bases to trimming and J lost 7 bases, with 15 bases between them. The CDR3: CASSYSSSGFSGELFF. The CDR3 nucleotides are TGTGCCAGCAGTTACTCGAGTTCAGGTTTCAGCGGGGAGCTGTTTTTT.

The rearrangement joins TRBV19 to TRBJ2-7; D is undetermined. CDR1 is LNHDA, CDR2 SQIVND, per germline (reference sequence). V was clipped by 1 base and J by 3 bases, with 7 bases between them. This CDR3 is 13 amino acids long. The CDR3 region has the DNA TGTGCCAGTAGTATAGGGCCCCACTACGAGCAGTACTTC. Amino acid sequence: CASSIGPHYEQYF.

The chain employs TRBV7-8 and TRBJ2-5; unclear D gene. Between the trimmed V and J ends, which lost 0 bases and 2 bases, there was a span of 10 bases. The V gene's germline CDR1 is SGHVS and CDR2 FQNEAQ. The CDR3 totals 15 residues. In DNA, the CDR3 is TGTGCCAGCAGCTTAGCGCTTAGATATCAAGAGACCCAGTACTTC. Its translation is CASSLALRYQETQYF.

This clonotype was recorded a few times. The rearrangement joins TRBV24-1 to TRBJ1-2, with no clear D. V lost 3 bases and J lost 4, with 2 bases in between. The CDR3 length is 11 residues. The germline CDR1 and CDR2 sequences are KGHDR and SFDVKD. The CDR3, as DNA: TGTGCCACCAGTGATATCTATGGCTACACCTTC. Its translation: CATSDIYGYTF.

This clonotype was seen repeatedly, ten times or more. The chain is built from TRBV3-1 and TRBJ2-4, with TRBD2 matching over 7 bases. The ends lost 4 bases at V and 5 bases at J; junction bases unmatched: 11. This CDR3 comprises 16 residues. In germline, CDR1 is LGHDT, CDR2 YNNKEL (reference sequence). The CDR3 DNA follows: TGTGCCAGCAGCCGCCAATATCAGCGGGGTCAAAACATTCAGTACTTC. Protein sequence: CASSRQYQRGQNIQYF.

The chain combines TRBV11-2 with TRBJ2-3, with D perhaps matching TRBD2 (5 bases). Trimming shortened V by 5 bases and J by 5 bases, and 11 bases separated the two germline ends. There are 13 residues in the CDR3. From germline, CDR1 is SGHAT and CDR2 FQNNGV. CDR3 sequence: CASSREYRDTQYF. The CDR3 region has the DNA TGTGCCAGCAGCAGGGAGTATAGAGATACGCAGTATTTT.

The table lists this clonotype with many counts. The V and J genes are TRBV29-1 and TRBJ2-5, with D perhaps matching TRBD1 (6 bases). Germline V gene data show CDR1 as SQVTM and CDR2 as ANQGSEA. The ends were cut back, 3 bases at V and 0 bases at J, with 8 bases in the middle. The CDR3 contains 13 residues. The CDR3, as DNA: TGCAGCGTTGACAGGGGCAACCAAGAGACCCAGTACTTC. The encoded protein is CSVDRGNQETQYF. Full variable domain (remainder filled in from reference TRBV29-1 and TRBJ2-5): SAVISQKPSRDICQRGTSLTIQCQVDSQVTMMFWYRQQPGQSLTLIATANQGSEATYESGFVIDKFPISRPNLTFSTLTVSNMSPEDSSIYLCSVDRGNQETQYFGPGTRLLVL.

This clonotype has only a few counts. V gene TRBV6-1 combines with J gene TRBJ2-2, with 11 nucleotides matching TRBD2. V was clipped by 6 bases and J by 7 bases; unmatched bases: 4. This CDR3 has 14 amino acids. Germline V gene lookup returns CDR1 MNHNS and CDR2 SASEGT. In nucleotides, the CDR3 is TGTGCCAGCAGATTAGCGGGGGGGCTCGGGGAGCTGTTTTTT. Its protein product is CASRLAGGLGELFF.

This clonotype came up many times. The chain combines TRBV28 with TRBJ2-7; 11 bases align to TRBD1. The V gene end was trimmed by 5 bases and the J gene end by 6 bases; junction bases not matched to a gene: 12. Germline V gives CDR1 MDHEN, CDR2 SYDVKM. The CDR3 is 16 amino acids. The CDR3 nucleotides read TGTGCCAGCAGTCAATCCAGGGACAGGGGGGGTCGCGAGCAGTACTTC. Protein product: CASSQSRDRGGREQYF.

The genes are TRBV19 and TRBJ1-2, with TRBD1 matching 7 bases. After removal of 3 bases from V and 8 bases from J, the junction contained 12 bases not matched to a gene. The CDR3 contains 15 residues. Germline CDR1 LNHDA, CDR2 SQIVND (reference sequence). CDR3 coding DNA: TGTGCCAGTAGTATTCTGGAGACAGGGAAGCGAGGCTACACCTTC. Translated, it gives CASSILETGKRGYTF.

This chain uses TRBV4-1 with TRBJ1-5; D possibly corresponds to TRBD1 (5 bases). The CDR3 length is 15 residues. Trimming removed 0 bases at V and 6 bases at J, with 12 bases between. Germline CDR1 reads MGHRA; CDR2 reads YSYEKL. CDR3: CASSQDVAGTQPQHF. The CDR3 nucleotides are TGCGCCAGCAGCCAAGACGTGGCAGGGACTCAGCCCCAGCATTTT.

This chain connects TRBV6-1 to TRBJ2-7; either TRBD1 or TRBD2 may supply D (6 bases each). This CDR3 is 17 amino acids long. V was clipped by 7 bases and J by 2 bases, with 24 bases between them. The germline gives CDR1 MNHNS, CDR2 SASEGT. CDR3 in DNA: TGTGCCAGCACCAACTTCGGAGGGACATCGCGCCCCTACGAGCAGTACTTC. Translation: CASTNFGGTSRPYEQYF.

Turning to this clonotype: At one end, the junction sequence differs from germline, possibly due to a read error. The chain recombines TRBV19 with TRBJ2-7; no definite D call. Germline V gene data show CDR1 as LNHDA and CDR2 as SQIVND (reference sequence). The CDR3 length is 13 residues. The CDR3 DNA reads as TGTGCCGGTAGTGTAGGGTTCTCCTACGAGCAGTACTTC. It specifies CAGSVGFSYEQYF.

The rearrangement joins TRBV29-1 to TRBJ2-7; tentatively, D is TRBD1 (6 bases). Trimming took off 3 bases at V and 6 bases at J, with 18 bases between the two ends. The V gene's germline CDR1 is SQVTM and CDR2 ANQGSEA. CDR3 size: 14 residues. In DNA form, the CDR3 reads TGCAGCGTTGATGTTGGCGGACAGTCATCCGAGCAGTACTTC. This gives the protein CSVDVGGQSSEQYF.

This clonotype has at least ten counts. This rearrangement joins TRBV27 to TRBJ1-1; TRBD1 might be the D (5 bases). In germline, CDR1 is MNHEY, CDR2 SMNVEV (reference sequence). Trimming took off 6 bases at V and 1 base at J, with 15 bases between the two ends. The CDR3 totals 15 residues. Here the CDR3 reads CASSPGVGWNTEAFF. The CDR3 bases are TGTGCCAGCAGCCCGGGGGTAGGGTGGAACACTGAAGCTTTCTTT.

In DNA, the CDR3 is TGTGCCAGCAGCCAAGATGGGGGTCGCACTGAAGCTTTCTTT. It encodes CASSQDGGRTEAFF. This chain joins TRBV3-1 and TRBJ1-1, with D possibly being TRBD1 (5 bases). Germline CDR1 is LGHDT and CDR2 is YNNKEL (reference sequence). The CDR3 consists of 14 residues. Trimming cost V 0 bases and J 4 bases, with 9 bases left between them.

The chain employs TRBV7-9 and TRBJ1-6, with unresolved D. V was trimmed by 5 bases and J by 7 bases, leaving 24 bases between them. Germline V gives CDR1 SEHNR, CDR2 FQNEAQ (reference sequence). The CDR3 is made up of 18 amino acids. This CDR3 reads CASSSVPGTLLRNSPLHF. The CDR3 DNA follows: TGTGCCAGCAGCAGCGTCCCAGGCACCCTGTTACGAAATTCACCCCTCCACTTT. Looking up the rest from reference TRBV7-9 and TRBJ1-6 gives the full variable domain: DTGVSQNPRHKITKRGQNVTFRCDPISEHNRLYWYRQTLGQGPEFLTYFQNEAQLEKSRLLSDRFSAERPKGSFSTLEIQRTEQGDSAMYLCASSSVPGTLLRNSPLHFGNGTRLTVT.

This chain links TRBV5-4 with TRBJ2-3; a weak D match, TRBD2 (6 bases). Germline CDR1 is SGHNT and CDR2 is YYREEE (reference sequence). The CDR3 runs 13 residues. V lost 1 base, J lost 6 bases, and 9 bases lay in between. Written as DNA, the CDR3 is TGTGCCAGCAGCTTGCGCGGGGAGGATACGCAGTATTTT. Its protein product is CASSLRGEDTQYF.

A few counts support this clonotype. J is TRBJ2-7 and V is TRBV5-1; a weak D match, TRBD1 (5 bases). Germline CDR1 is SGHRS and CDR2 is YFSETQ. The CDR3 runs to 14 residues. Deletions cut 0 bases from V and 6 bases from J, with 13 bases between. The CDR3 reads CASSLAPGHLEQYF. The CDR3 nucleotides are TGCGCCAGCAGCTTGGCCCCAGGACATCTCGAGCAGTACTTC.

This clonotype was detected many times. The chain joins TRBV27 to TRBJ2-5; 9 bases align to TRBD2. This CDR3 region has 16 residues. V shed 0 bases and J 7 bases; nucleotides not matched to a gene: 9. Germline-derived CDR1 and CDR2 are MNHEY and SMNVEV (reference sequence). The CDR3 is CASSLSQGLALGTQYF. CDR3 bases: TGTGCCAGCAGTTTATCGCAGGGACTAGCCCTAGGGACCCAGTACTTC.

This clonotype was counted a few times. The chain has TRBV19 and TRBJ2-5, with a weak D call TRBD1 (5 bases). Germline CDR1 is LNHDA and CDR2 is SQIVND (reference sequence). V was shortened by 4 bases and J by 0 bases, with 9 bases between the two germline ends. The CDR3 spans 14 residues. The CDR3 here is CASSKGHYQETQYF. CDR3 sequence (DNA): TGTGCCAGTAGTAAAGGACACTACCAAGAGACCCAGTACTTC.

This clonotype was found a few times. Here the CDR3 reads CASSQEMRQGLWNYGYTF. DNA for the CDR3: TGCGCCAGCAGCCAAGAAATGCGACAGGGGCTTTGGAACTATGGCTACACCTTC. V gene TRBV4-3 combines with J gene TRBJ1-2, with 8 bases aligning to TRBD1. V shed 0 bases, J shed 2 bases, and the junction held 11 bases outside the gene matches. Germline assignment: CDR1 LGHNA and CDR2 YSLEER. The CDR3 contains 18 residues.

The V gene is TRBV6-2 or TRBV6-3, the J gene TRBJ1-1; D not certain. CDR1 and CDR2 from the germline V gene are MNHEY and SVGEGT. Deletions cut 3 bases from V and 1 base from J, with 24 bases between. The CDR3 contains 19 residues. Written as DNA, the CDR3 is TGTGCCAGCAGTTATCTAGCTTTGTTGGAGGCCCTGACGAACACTGAAGCTTTCTTT. Translation gives CASSYLALLEALTNTEAFF.

This clonotype has just a few counts. The junction and the germline gene differ at one end; a read error may be behind it. The chain links TRBV10-3 to TRBJ1-5, with D unresolved. Germline V gene data show CDR1 as ENHRY and CDR2 as SYGVKD. This CDR3 is 14 amino acids long. CDR3 in amino acids: CAISESGGRQHQHF. Written as DNA, the CDR3 is TGTGCCATCAGTGAGTCTGGTGGCAGGCAGCACCAGCATTTT.

Many counts were recorded for this clonotype. The chain joins TRBV28 to TRBJ2-5; possibly TRBD1 for D (5 bases). This CDR3 has 14 residues. V was shortened by 5 bases and J by 7 bases, with 17 bases between the two germline ends. Looked up from germline, CDR1 is MDHEN and CDR2 is SYDVKM. For the CDR3, the DNA is TGTGCCAGCAGTGATGACACGCGAACAGGGACCCAGTACTTC. This sequence encodes CASSDDTRTGTQYF.